This note documents a single T cell receptor beta chain sequence. With a much larger clone just one base away, this may be a read error. This sample is part of a study of T-cell memory formation after mild COVID-19. TCRdb passed the 5' RACE reads through MiXCR, listing each CDR3 protein once. The profile shows 200,000 to 250,000 distinct CDR3 sequences, 15% of them singletons. Germline lookup yields CDR1 SGDLS and CDR2 YYNGEE. The CDR3 has 16 amino acids. This clonotype originated in an adult woman who had mild COVID-19 (a few samples of this study predate the infection). Cell type and time point are not known. Sequenced material: PBMCs or a T cell subset sorted from them (not recorded which). The rearrangement joins TRBV9 to TRBJ2-3; TRBD2 is a possible D gene (6 bases). CDR3 residues: CDSSVDIGTSTDTQYF. The CDR3, as DNA: TGTGACAGCAGCGTAGATATAGGGACTAGCACAGATACGCAGTATTTT. Filled out from reference TRBV9 and TRBJ2-3, the complete variable domain reads DSGVTQTPKHLITATGQRVTLRCSPRSGDLSVYWYQQSLDQGLQFLIQYYNGEERAKGNILERFSAQQFPDLHSELNLSSLELGDSALYFCDSSVDIGTSTDTQYFGPGTRLTVL.